The sequence of this TCR beta chain was determined in a study of OX40 agonist ivuxolimab in advanced cancers. Germline V lookup: CDR1 KGHSH, CDR2 LQKENI. The CDR3 consists of 15 residues. Trimming at V came to 8 bases and at J to 3 bases, leaving 13 bases not matched to a gene. Prior autoimmune disease or systemic immunosuppression barred patients. As concerns this clone: Its specificity is not known.

Using immunoSEQ multiplex PCR, the repertoire was profiled, and TCRdb retains in-frame clones only, with some absent. Here the sample spans 60,000 to 70,000 clones, about 90% being singletons. The study, taken as a whole, reports: The CD4+ and CD8+ T cells in the blood had expanded clonally by week 6 at 0.1 to 3.0 mg/kg.

The source was CD4+ or CD8+ T cells sorted from blood, collected in a trial of the OX40 agonist ivuxolimab. The gene calls are TRBV18 and TRBJ2-7; 7 bases align to TRBD1. The receptor was derived from an adult with an advanced solid tumor such as melanoma, head and neck, liver or kidney cancer. The DNA for the CDR3 is TGTGCCAGCGCAATATTTCGGGACAGCAACTACGAGCAGTACTTC. Its protein product is CASAIFRDSNYEQYF.